This entry lists 31 T cell receptor beta chains sequenced from one sample in a study of shared clonotypes between healthy human individuals. Some clones are missing from TCRdb's copy, which holds only in-frame ones; the method was immunoSEQ multiplex PCR. The repertoire holds about 1.1 million clones, with around 78% as singletons. Sequenced sample: memory CD4+ T cells from PBMCs. Documented subset: CD45RA-negative fraction. These TCRs come from a man between 18 and 35 years old in good health. Some clones in this sample may be carry-over from other donors' samples.

About this clone itself: Since a much larger clone is just one base distant, this may be a read error. The V and J genes are TRBV30 and TRBJ2-3, with a weak D call TRBD2 (5 bases). Germline CDR1 GTSNPN, CDR2 SVGIG (reference sequence). Trimming took 1 base from V and 1 from J, leaving 12 bases between them. The CDR3 sequence is 15 residues long. DNA of the CDR3: TGTGCCTGGAGTGGGGAGCTAGGACGCACAGATACGCAGTATTTT. Its translation: CAWSGELGRTDTQYF.

The rearrangement links TRBV21-1 to TRBJ2-1; TRBD1, as called in the table, went unchecked against the DNA. TRBV21-1 is a recognized pseudogene. The CDR3 runs 13 residues. The CDR3 coding sequence is TGTGCCAGCAGCCTTCAGGGTCACAATGAGCAGTTCTTC. It yields the protein CASSLQGHNEQFF.

This chain joins TRBV6-5 and TRBJ2-1; 14 positions match TRBD2. The CDR3 spans 14 residues. CDR1 MNHEY and CDR2 SVGAGI come from the germline V gene. The J segment lost 9 bases and the V segment lost 4 bases, leaving 2 bases of the junction unmatched. CDR3 sequence reads: CASSWGLAGVEQFF. CDR3 DNA sequence: TGTGCCAGCAGTTGGGGACTAGCGGGAGTTGAGCAGTTCTTC.

The chain combines TRBV15 with TRBJ1-4; D gene ambiguous. This CDR3 spans 14 amino acids. V was pared by 0 bases and J by 0 bases, with 2 bases between. Per the germline V gene, CDR1 is LNHNV and CDR2 is YYDKDF (reference sequence). The chain's CDR3 is CATSRDATNEKLFF. DNA for the CDR3: TGTGCCACCAGCAGAGATGCAACTAATGAAAAACTGTTTTTT.

The chain links TRBV30 to TRBJ1-2; D may be TRBD1 (5 bases). V lost 1 base to trimming and J lost 3 bases, with 18 bases between them. The germline V gene has CDR1 GTSNPN and CDR2 SVGIG (reference sequence). The CDR3 covers 16 residues. The chain's CDR3 is CAWSDPGRTKHYGYTF. Written as DNA, the CDR3 is TGTGCCTGGAGTGATCCGGGACGGACTAAACACTATGGCTACACCTTC.

V is TRBV7-8 and J is TRBJ1-1; tentative D call: TRBD1 (6 bases). Germline CDR1 and CDR2: SGHVS and FQNEAQ. The V end lost 6 bases, the J end lost 2 bases, and 10 bases lay between the germline ends. The CDR3 consists of 13 residues. This chain's CDR3 is CASRLQGNTEAFF. The CDR3 DNA sequence: TGTGCCAGCAGGCTACAGGGAAACACTGAAGCTTTCTTT.

The genes are TRBV6-1 and TRBJ1-1; 8 bases map to TRBD1. The CDR3 has 14 residues. Germline CDR1 reads MNHNS; CDR2 reads SASEGT. The V gene end was trimmed by 2 bases and the J gene end by 7 bases; junction bases not matched to a gene: 6. CDR3 sequence: CASSERTGRIEAFF. The CDR3, as DNA: TGTGCCAGCAGTGAAAGGACAGGGCGAATTGAAGCTTTCTTT.

CDR3 amino acids: CASSQGTGYGYTF. CDR3 DNA sequence: TGCGCCAGCAGCCAAGGGACAGGGTATGGCTACACCTTC. This sequence joins TRBV5-1 and TRBJ1-2; TRBD1 aligns across 9 bases. The CDR3 consists of 13 residues. The V gene end was trimmed by 4 bases and the J gene end by 5 bases; junction bases not matched to a gene: 3. Germline assignment: CDR1 SGHRS and CDR2 YFSETQ.

The chain has TRBV6-6 and TRBJ2-7; TRBD2 is a possible D gene (6 bases). The CDR3 sequence is 15 residues long. The V gene's germline CDR1 is MNHNY and CDR2 SVGAGI (reference sequence). The germline V and J ends were trimmed by 6 bases and 2 bases, with 17 bases remaining between them. CDR3 in amino acids: CASRTRLEGAYEQYF. CDR3 DNA: TGTGCCAGCAGAACCCGCCTGGAGGGCGCCTACGAGCAGTACTTC.

The V call is TRBV18, the J call TRBJ2-5; D ambiguous. The CDR3 is made up of 13 amino acids. The V end was cut by 4 bases, the J end by 0 bases, with 6 bases between. Germline V lookup: CDR1 KGHSH, CDR2 LQKENI. The CDR3 here is CASSRSNQETQYF. The DNA for the CDR3 is TGTGCCAGCTCACGCTCCAACCAAGAGACCCAGTACTTC. The entire variable domain, with the rest obtained from reference TRBV18 and TRBJ2-5, is as follows: NAGVMQNPRHLVRRRGQEARLRCSPMKGHSHVYWYRQLPEEGLKFMVYLQKENIIDESGMPKERFSAEFPKEGPSILRIQQVVRGDSAAYFCASSRSNQETQYFGPGTRLLVL.

Concerning this clone itself: Other DNA sequences in the same sample also yield this CDR3. The chain is built from TRBV2 and TRBJ2-5; no firm D call. The CDR3 spans 12 residues. The germline CDR1 and CDR2 sequences are SNHLY and FYNNEI. V was clipped by 8 bases and J by 4 bases, with 11 bases between them. CDR3 sequence: CASGKVSETQYF. Here the CDR3 DNA reads TGTGCCAGCGGGAAGGTCTCAGAGACCCAGTACTTC.

The genes are TRBV2 and TRBJ2-1; the D call may be TRBD1 or TRBD2 (5 bases each). CDR1 and CDR2 (germline): SNHLY, FYNNEI. The CDR3 sequence is 13 residues long. V lost 4 bases, J lost 9 bases, and 13 bases lay in between. The CDR3 nucleotides read TGTGCCAGCAGTGGGGACGTTGAATCTGAGCAGTTCTTC. It is translated as CASSGDVESEQFF.

The chain links TRBV11-2 to TRBJ1-4; a possible D gene is TRBD1 (5 bases). The CDR3 covers 16 residues. Germline CDR1 SGHAT, CDR2 FQNNGV. The V and J ends lost 1 base and 8 bases respectively, with 17 bases between them. In DNA, the CDR3 is TGTGCCAGCAGCTTAGTGACTTCAACTCGGGACGAAAAACTGTTTTTT. Translating gives CASSLVTSTRDEKLFF.

This CDR3 reads CASSSLWPRQGRTEAFF. The CDR3 nucleotides read TGTGCCAGCAGCTCCTTGTGGCCGAGACAGGGAAGGACTGAAGCTTTCTTT. V and J are TRBV7-2 and TRBJ1-1, with 7 bases identical to TRBD1. Per germline, CDR1 SGHTA and CDR2 FQGNSA. With V trimmed by 4 bases and J by 5 bases, 16 bases remained unmatched. The CDR3 is made up of 17 amino acids.

The chain employs TRBV7-8 and TRBJ2-7; no reliable D call. CDR1 and CDR2 from the germline V gene are SGHVS and FQNEAQ. The V end lost 2 bases, the J end lost 3 bases, and 5 bases lay between the germline ends. The CDR3 spans 12 residues. CDR3 sequence (DNA): TGTGCCAGCAGCTTAAATTTCTACGAGCAGTACTTC. It encodes CASSLNFYEQYF.

This chain connects TRBV7-8 to TRBJ2-7, with 8 bases that match TRBD1. V was pared by 6 bases and J by 3 bases, with 7 bases of the junction left unmatched. Germline V lookup: CDR1 SGHVS, CDR2 FQNEAQ. CDR3 length equals 14 residues. The CDR3 sequence is CASSTRTGRYEQYF. The CDR3, as DNA: TGTGCCAGCAGTACCCGGACAGGGCGCTACGAGCAGTACTTC.

This clone occurred once. V usage is TRBV19 and J usage is TRBJ2-6; no clear D. The V and J ends lost 7 bases and 2 bases respectively, with 12 bases between them. The germline gives CDR1 LNHDA, CDR2 SQIVND (reference sequence). This CDR3 is 15 amino acids long. CDR3: CASTGAGAGANVLTF. The CDR3 coding sequence is TGTGCCAGTACCGGAGCTGGCGCTGGGGCCAACGTCCTGACTTTC.

This chain connects TRBV5-6 to TRBJ2-1; the D gene could be TRBD1 or TRBD2 (5 bases each). Per germline, CDR1 SGHDT and CDR2 YYEEEE. V lost 2 bases and J lost 6, with 9 bases in between. The CDR3 is 13 amino acids. The CDR3: CASSFTGPNEQFF. The CDR3 DNA follows: TGTGCCAGCAGCTTCACGGGACCCAATGAGCAGTTCTTC.

The chain carries TRBV5-1 and TRBJ1-1; tentative D call: TRBD1 (6 bases). Germline V gives CDR1 SGHRS, CDR2 YFSETQ. Trimming pared 4 bases from V and 1 base from J, leaving 11 bases between. This CDR3 comprises 14 residues. CDR3 region: CASSAGAGNTEAFF. CDR3 nucleotides: TGCGCCAGCAGCGCGGGGGCTGGGAACACTGAAGCTTTCTTT.

The chain employs TRBV5-4 and TRBJ2-2; 7 bases agree with TRBD2. J lost 9 bases, V lost 4 bases, and 9 bases had no gene match. The CDR3 totals 14 residues. Germline V gene data show CDR1 as SGHNT and CDR2 as YYREEE (reference sequence). The CDR3 loop is CASSGEGGLRELFF. CDR3 DNA: TGTGCCAGCAGCGGCGAGGGAGGGCTCAGGGAGCTGTTTTTT.

The V gene is TRBV30, the J gene TRBJ1-2, with unresolved D. The germline gives CDR1 GTSNPN, CDR2 SVGIG (reference sequence). The CDR3 is 13 residues long. V was clipped by 0 bases and J by 8 bases, with 13 bases between them. CDR3 protein: CAWSVAGIVGYTF. The CDR3 bases are TGTGCCTGGAGTGTGGCGGGGATCGTGGGCTACACCTTC.

In regard to this clone: Other DNA sequences within the sample encode an identical CDR3. The rearrangement joins TRBV18 to TRBJ2-7, with TRBD2 matching 9 bases. Germline V gene lookup returns CDR1 KGHSH and CDR2 LQKENI. The CDR3 is 14 amino acids. Trimming cost V 3 bases and J 1 base; bases outside gene matches: 1. The CDR3 DNA reads as TGTGCCAGCTCACCGGGACTAGCTTCCTACGAGCAGTACTTC. Protein sequence: CASSPGLASYEQYF.

The rearrangement links TRBV5-1 to TRBJ2-3; TRBD2 aligns across 10 bases. This CDR3 spans 17 amino acids. Trimming took 4 bases from V and 0 from J; bases not matched to a gene: 8. CDR1 is SGHRS and CDR2 is YFSETQ in the germline V gene. The CDR3, as DNA: TGCGCCAGCAGCCCAACTCCGACTAGCGGGAGCACAGATACGCAGTATTTT. The encoded protein is CASSPTPTSGSTDTQYF. Looking up the rest from reference TRBV5-1 and TRBJ2-3 gives the full variable domain: KAGVTQTPRYLIKTRGQQVTLSCSPISGHRSVSWYQQTPGQGLQFLFEYFSETQRNKGNFPGRFSGRQFSNSRSEMNVSTLELGDSALYLCASSPTPTSGSTDTQYFGPGTRLTVL.

The chain combines TRBV28 with TRBJ2-7; TRBD1 or TRBD2 may be the D gene (5 bases each). The germline gives CDR1 MDHEN, CDR2 SYDVKM. The V end lost 6 bases, the J end lost 4 bases, and 10 bases lay between the germline ends. CDR3 length: 12 amino acids. As DNA, the CDR3 is TGTGCCAGCAGATTGGGGGAGTACGAGCAGTACTTC. It encodes CASRLGEYEQYF. Based on the CDR3 plus reference TRBV28 and TRBJ2-7, the full variable domain is DVKVTQSSRYLVKRTGEKVFLECVQDMDHENMFWYRQDPGLGLRLIYFSYDVKMKEKGDIPEGYSVSREKKERFSLILESASTNQTSMYLCASRLGEYEQYFGPGTRLTVT.

Concerning this clone itself: The same CDR3 can be traced to other DNA sequences in this sample. The chain uses TRBV6-5 and TRBJ1-3; tentatively, D is TRBD1 (6 bases). V shed 0 bases and J shed 0 bases, with 9 bases lying between them. From germline, CDR1 is MNHEY and CDR2 SVGAGI. CDR3 length: 16 amino acids. CDR3 DNA sequence: TGTGCCAGCAGTTACTCGGGACAACGCTCTGGAAACACCATATATTTT. Protein: CASSYSGQRSGNTIYF.

The V and J genes are TRBV28 and TRBJ1-2; the D is unclear. The CDR3 loop spans 14 amino acids. Looked up from germline, CDR1 is MDHEN and CDR2 is SYDVKM. V lost 2 bases and J 0 bases, leaving 7 bases between the germline ends. In nucleotides, the CDR3 is TGTGCCAGCAGTTTACCAAGGGCTAACTATGGCTACACCTTC. Its translation: CASSLPRANYGYTF.

The chain has TRBV9 and TRBJ2-7, with TRBD1 matching 9 bases. The J segment lost 6 bases and the V segment lost 4 bases, leaving 8 bases of the junction unmatched. This CDR3 contains 14 residues. Germline CDR1 reads SGDLS; CDR2 reads YYNGEE. The CDR3 DNA sequence: TGTGCCAGCAGCTCAACTTCGACAGGGGGCGAGCAGTACTTC. This encodes CASSSTSTGGEQYF.

The chain joins TRBV18 to TRBJ1-1; D not certain. The CDR3 is made up of 16 amino acids. V lost 1 base, J lost 4 bases, and 16 bases lay in between. From germline, CDR1 is KGHSH and CDR2 LQKENI. For the CDR3, the DNA is TGTGCCAGCTCACCACGTTTCCCGGGGTCGGGCACTGAAGCTTTCTTT. This gives the protein CASSPRFPGSGTEAFF.

The chain uses TRBV7-2 and TRBJ2-7; TRBD2 matches 13 bases. From germline, CDR1 is SGHTA and CDR2 FQGNSA. The junction had 14 bases not matched to a gene; V was cut back by 3 bases and J by 6 bases. The CDR3 is 18 amino acids. In nucleotides, the CDR3 is TGTGCCAGCAGCTTTCCTACTAGCGGGAGGGCCTCTCGTGGCGAGCAGTACTTC. It is translated as CASSFPTSGRASRGEQYF.

The chain uses TRBV2 and TRBJ2-5, with D hard to call. The germline V and J ends were trimmed by 6 bases and 5 bases, with 10 bases remaining between them. The CDR3 has 12 residues. CDR1 SNHLY and CDR2 FYNNEI come from the germline V gene. CDR3 nucleotides: TGTGCCAGCAGCGGACCGGGTGAGACCCAGTACTTC. Translation: CASSGPGETQYF.

In regard to this clone: One junction end disagrees with the germline gene, perhaps due to a read error. J is TRBJ2-5 and V is TRBV4-1, with unresolved D. This CDR3 comprises 13 residues. CDR1 is MGHRA, CDR2 YSYEKL, per germline. Here the CDR3 DNA reads TGCGCCAGCAGCCAAGCAGGTCAAGATACCCAGTACTTC. This translates into CASSQAGQDTQYF.